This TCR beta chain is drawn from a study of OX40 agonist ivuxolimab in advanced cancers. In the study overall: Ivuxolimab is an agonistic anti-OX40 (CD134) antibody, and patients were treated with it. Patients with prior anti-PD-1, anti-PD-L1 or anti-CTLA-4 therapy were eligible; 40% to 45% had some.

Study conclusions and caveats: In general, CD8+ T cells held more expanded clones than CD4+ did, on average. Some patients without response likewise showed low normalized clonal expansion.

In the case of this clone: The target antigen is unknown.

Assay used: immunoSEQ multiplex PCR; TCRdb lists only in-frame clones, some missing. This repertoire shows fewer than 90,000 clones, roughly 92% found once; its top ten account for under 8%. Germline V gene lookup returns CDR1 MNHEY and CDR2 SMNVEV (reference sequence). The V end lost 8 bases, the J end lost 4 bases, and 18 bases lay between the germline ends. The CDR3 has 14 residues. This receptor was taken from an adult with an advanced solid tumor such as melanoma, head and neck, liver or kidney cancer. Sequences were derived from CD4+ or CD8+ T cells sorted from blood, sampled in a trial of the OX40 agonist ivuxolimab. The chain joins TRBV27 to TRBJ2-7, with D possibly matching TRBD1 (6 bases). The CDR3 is CASGSRDNQYEQYF. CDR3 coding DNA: TGTGCCAGCGGAAGCCGGGACAACCAGTACGAGCAGTACTTC.